The rows below give T cell receptor beta chains drawn from one sample of a study of T-cell memory formation after mild COVID-19. From the 5' RACE reads, TCRdb called clonotypes with MiXCR, one entry per CDR3 protein. This table holds around 110,000 distinct CDR3 sequences, approximately 15% found once. Sequencing input: PBMCs or a T cell subset sorted from them (not recorded which). Source of these receptors: an adult woman who had mild COVID-19 (a few samples of this study predate the infection). Cell type and time point are not known. Both conserved end residues are part of each CDR3. D genes are given only for firm matches. Only some rows state a clone size, as once, few, many or a class for expanded clones.

TRBJ2-5,TRBV7-9,TRBD2,-,TGTGCCAGCAGCCCGGGACTAGCGGGAGCGGAGACCCAGTACTTC,CASSPGLAGAETQYF
TRBJ2-3,TRBV20-1,TRBD2,-,TGCAGTGCTAGAGTACTAGCGGGAGGGCCCTCAGATACGCAGTATTTT,CSARVLAGGPSDTQYF
TRBJ2-7,TRBV12-3/TRBV12-4,-,few,TGTGCCAGCAGTCTCCCATCAGCCTACGAGCAGTACTTC,CASSLPSAYEQYF
TRBJ2-2,TRBV7-6,TRBD1,-,TGTGCCAGCAGCTCCACAGGGGGTTCCACCGGGGAGCTGTTTTTT,CASSSTGGSTGELFF
TRBJ1-1,TRBV12-3/TRBV12-4,TRBD1,-,TGTGCCAGCAGCACCGGGACAGATGAAGCTTTCTTT,CASSTGTDEAFF
TRBJ2-7,TRBV19,-,-,TGTGCCAGTAGCCCCCGGGACGGCAACTCCTACGAGCAGTACTTC,CASSPRDGNSYEQYF
TRBJ2-5,TRBV6-2/TRBV6-3,TRBD1,-,TGTGCCAGCAGTAGCCAGGGGGCGGGAGAGACCCAGTACTTC,CASSSQGAGETQYF
TRBJ1-2,TRBV5-6,-,-,TGTGCCAGCAGAGTGACAGGAGAGTACACCTTC,CASRVTGEYTF
TRBJ1-1,TRBV6-5,-,few,TGTGCCAGCAGCCCAAAGGGGGGGAACACTGAAGCTTTCTTT,CASSPKGGNTEAFF
TRBJ2-3,TRBV27,TRBD2,few,TGTGCCAGCAGTTCTAGCGGGGGGGCAGATACGCAGTATTTT,CASSSSGGADTQYF
TRBJ2-3,TRBV28,TRBD1,-,TGTGCCAGCAGCAGACAGGGACGCACAGATACGCAGTATTTT,CASSRQGRTDTQYF
TRBJ1-6,TRBV2,-,few,TGTGCCAGCAGTGAAGACAGTACTTTAAACCCCCTCCACTTT,CASSEDSTLNPLHF
TRBJ2-5,TRBV2,TRBD2,-,TGTGCCAGCAGTGAAGCAGGGCTAGCGGGGCCGCAAGAGACCCAGTACTTC,CASSEAGLAGPQETQYF
TRBJ2-7,TRBV9,-,once,TGTGCCAGCAGCGAGGGCTTTCCGGACGAGCAGTACTTC,CASSEGFPDEQYF
TRBJ2-7,TRBV5-1,TRBD1,few,TGCGCCAGCAGCTCGTACCGGGACAGGGGCTCCTACGAGCAGTACTTC,CASSSYRDRGSYEQYF
TRBJ2-1,TRBV6-5,TRBD2,few,TGTGCCAGCAGCCCATCAAGCGGCAGCGGGGGTGAGCAGTTCTTC,CASSPSSGSGGEQFF
TRBJ2-2,TRBV24-1,TRBD1,-,TGTGCCACCAGTGATTGGGACAGGAACACCGGGGAGCTGTTTTTT,CATSDWDRNTGELFF
TRBJ2-7,TRBV20-1,-,few,TGCAGTGCTAGAGACCTAAGGGGGAATGTCTACGAGCAGTACTTC,CSARDLRGNVYEQYF
TRBJ2-1,TRBV10-3,TRBD2,-,TGTGCCATCAGCGGTCTAGCGGGGGACTCCTACAATGAGCAGTTCTTC,CAISGLAGDSYNEQFF
TRBJ2-7,TRBV29-1,-,-,-,CSVEFSLDRGPYEQYF
TRBJ1-1,TRBV6-5,-,-,TGTGCCAGCAGTTACGACGGGGGGTTTGACACTGAAGCTTTCTTT,CASSYDGGFDTEAFF
TRBJ1-2,TRBV7-8,TRBD1,few,TGTGCCAGCAGCTTAGAGGACAGGGGGAATTCTAACTATGGCTACACCTTC,CASSLEDRGNSNYGYTF
TRBJ2-7,TRBV29-1,TRBD2,-,TGCAGCGTGGATGCTAGCGGGCGAAGAGGGGCCTACGAGCAGTACTTC,CSVDASGRRGAYEQYF
TRBJ1-3,TRBV6-2/TRBV6-3,TRBD1,-,TGTGCCAGCAGTGGGCGGCCGGGACAGATCTCTGGAAACACCATATATTTT,CASSGRPGQISGNTIYF
TRBJ2-3,TRBV9,TRBD2,few,TGTGCCAGCAGCGTCCCACTAGCGGGGGGGCCCACAGATACGCAGTATTTT,CASSVPLAGGPTDTQYF
TRBJ2-5,TRBV12-5,TRBD2,few,TGTGCTAGTGGTCACCCTGCGGGAGGGCGGAGAGAGACCCAGTACTTC,CASGHPAGGRRETQYF
TRBJ2-1,TRBV4-1,-,few,TGCGCCAGCAGCCAAGGACCACTGGCGGGATCCGACAATGAGCAGTTCTTC,CASSQGPLAGSDNEQFF
TRBJ2-7,TRBV20-1,TRBD2,few,TGCAGTGCCCGAACCCCGACTAGCGGGAGGTACGAGCAGTACTTC,CSARTPTSGRYEQYF
TRBJ2-1,TRBV7-9,TRBD2,-,TGTGCCAGCAGCTCTCCATGGACTAGCGGGAGGGGAATGGGCAATGAGCAGTTCTTC,CASSSPWTSGRGMGNEQFF
TRBJ2-7,TRBV25-1,-,few,TGTGCCAGCAGTGAGTGGCTGGGCGGGCAGTACTTC,CASSEWLGGQYF
TRBJ2-7,TRBV5-6,-,few,TGTGCCAGCAGCTTGACAGGCCCGACAGTCGGTATCTACGAGCAGTACTTC,CASSLTGPTVGIYEQYF
TRBJ1-2,TRBV12-3/TRBV12-4,-,few,TGTGCCAGCAGTTCGCCCGGGCCGACATATGGCTACACCTTC,CASSSPGPTYGYTF
TRBJ2-4,TRBV12-3/TRBV12-4,-,few,TGTGCCAGCAGTTTAGTGGTAGCCAAAAACATTCAGTACTTC,CASSLVVAKNIQYF
TRBJ1-1,TRBV5-1,-,few,TGCGCCAGCAGCTGGGCAGCAAAGAACACTGAAGCTTTCTTT,CASSWAAKNTEAFF
TRBJ2-3,TRBV7-6,TRBD2,few,TGTGCCAGCAGCTCTAGCGGCCTGTTCACAGATACGCAGTATTTT,CASSSSGLFTDTQYF
TRBJ1-2,TRBV4-3,-,few,TGCGCCAGCAGCCAGACCGCTGGGGGGGCTTTAGGCTACACCTTC,CASSQTAGGALGYTF
TRBJ1-5,TRBV5-5,-,-,TGTGCCAGCAGCTTGGTAGGAGGTAGCAATCAGCCCCAGCATTTT,CASSLVGGSNQPQHF
TRBJ2-1,TRBV14,TRBD2,-,TGTGCCAGCAGCCCCTTTGGGGGGGATGAGCAGTTCTTC,CASSPFGGDEQFF
TRBJ2-1,TRBV7-2,TRBD2,-,TGTGCCAGCAGCGTTTTAGCGGGGGGGGCCTACAATGAGCAGTTCTTC,CASSVLAGGAYNEQFF
TRBJ1-2,TRBV9,-,-,TGTGCCAGCAGCGTTGCAGGGGTGAGCTATGGCTACACCTTC,CASSVAGVSYGYTF